One and the same sample provided the 15 T cell receptor beta chains below, sequenced in a study of PD-L1 blockade in urothelial cancer. The table came from immunoSEQ multiplex PCR; TCRdb's copy has only in-frame clones and leaves some out. This table has around 110,000 clones, around nine tenths appearing once. As for time point: peripheral blood 6 weeks after treatment start. Sequencing used PBMCs, obtained around atezolizumab (anti-PD-L1) treatment. The receptors shown here come from a man between 60 and 75 years old with urothelial cancer.

This rearrangement joins TRBV7-2 to TRBJ2-1; the match to TRBD2 covers 7 bases. Trimming at V came to 8 bases and at J to 7 bases, leaving 14 bases not matched to a gene. The germline gives CDR1 SGHTA, CDR2 FQGNSA. The CDR3 runs to 15 residues. DNA of the CDR3: TGTGCCAGCGGACCTTCCGGGACTAATATAAATGAGCAGTTCTTC. Translated: CASGPSGTNINEQFF. The variable domain in full, with the rest retrieved from reference TRBV7-2 and TRBJ2-1, is GAGVSQSPSNKVTEKGKDVELRCDPISGHTALYWYRQSLGQGLEFLIYFQGNSAPDKSGLPSDRFSAERTGGSVSTLTIQRTQQEDSAVYLCASGPSGTNINEQFFGPGTRLTVL.

The chain couples TRBV5-1 to TRBJ2-3; 7 bases line up with TRBD1. The CDR3 spans 15 residues. V shed 3 bases, J shed 3 bases, and the junction held 7 bases outside the gene matches. Germline V lookup: CDR1 SGHRS, CDR2 YFSETQ. CDR3 protein: CASSSQGERTDTQYF. Written as DNA, the CDR3 is TGCGCCAGCAGCTCCCAGGGGGAGCGGACAGATACGCAGTATTTT.

The chain uses TRBV6-1 and TRBJ1-4; TRBD1 is a possible D gene (5 bases). The CDR3 has 19 residues. CDR1 MNHNS and CDR2 SASEGT come from the germline V gene. The V end was cut by 4 bases, the J end by 0 bases, with 21 bases between. DNA of the CDR3: TGTGCCAGCAGTGCACGTGGGGAGGGGCGGGCTGCAACTAATGAAAAACTGTTTTTT. Translation gives CASSARGEGRAATNEKLFF.

Only a few counts were recorded for this clone. This chain joins TRBV5-1 and TRBJ2-3; no clear D. The V end lost 0 bases, the J end lost 4 bases, and 6 bases lay between the germline ends. Germline V gene data show CDR1 as SGHRS and CDR2 as YFSETQ. CDR3 length: 13 amino acids. As DNA, the CDR3 is TGCGCCAGCAGCTTGGTGGTAGCAGATACGCAGTATTTT. Protein sequence: CASSLVVADTQYF. Combining the CDR3 with reference TRBV5-1 and TRBJ2-3 gives the whole variable domain KAGVTQTPRYLIKTRGQQVTLSCSPISGHRSVSWYQQTPGQGLQFLFEYFSETQRNKGNFPGRFSGRQFSNSRSEMNVSTLELGDSALYLCASSLVVADTQYFGPGTRLTVL.

The chain recombines TRBV27 with TRBJ1-2; maybe TRBD1 (6 bases). Germline V gene lookup returns CDR1 MNHEY and CDR2 SMNVEV (reference sequence). This CDR3 spans 13 amino acids. Trimming cost V 6 bases and J 2 bases, with 10 bases left between them. The CDR3 protein is CASSRTGNYGYTF. DNA of the CDR3: TGTGCCAGCAGCCGAACAGGGAACTATGGCTACACCTTC.

The J gene is TRBJ2-7, the V gene TRBV19; weak D call: TRBD1 (6 bases). This CDR3 contains 14 residues. Germline loops: CDR1 LNHDA, CDR2 SQIVND (reference sequence). Trimming stripped 1 base from V and 7 bases from J, with 14 bases between. The CDR3 DNA reads as TGTGCCAGTAGTATAGGAACAGGGATAGGGGAGCAGTACTTC. It encodes CASSIGTGIGEQYF.

V and J are TRBV27 and TRBJ1-5; a possible D gene is TRBD1 (5 bases). The CDR3 consists of 15 residues. Germline V lookup: CDR1 MNHEY, CDR2 SMNVEV (reference sequence). The ends were cut back, 4 bases at V and 1 base at J, with 11 bases in the middle. The CDR3 nucleotides are TGTGCCAGCAGTTCTTCCAGGGCAAGCAATCAGCCCCAGCATTTT. Translating it yields CASSSSRASNQPQHF.

The rearrangement links TRBV9 to TRBJ2-7, with 7 bases identical to TRBD1. There are 14 residues in the CDR3. With 2 bases clipped from V and 3 bases from J, the junction kept 5 bases outside the gene matches. Germline V CDR1 and CDR2: SGDLS, YYNGEE. In nucleotides, the CDR3 is TGTGCCAGCAGCGTCGGACAGGACCTCTACGAGCAGTACTTC. Residues: CASSVGQDLYEQYF.

The V call is TRBV5-1, the J call TRBJ2-3, with 11 bases aligning to TRBD1. The V and J ends lost 4 bases and 5 bases, in that order; junction bases with no gene match: 21. The CDR3 covers 20 residues. The germline V gene encodes CDR1 SGHRS and CDR2 YFSETQ. The CDR3 protein is CASSQLGPPGTGGIEDTQYF. The CDR3 DNA reads TGCGCCAGCAGCCAATTGGGCCCCCCCGGGACAGGGGGAATTGAAGATACGCAGTATTTT.

The rearrangement uses TRBV29-1 and TRBJ2-7; 8 nucleotides line up with TRBD1. Per germline, CDR1 SQVTM and CDR2 ANQGSEA. The CDR3 runs to 13 residues. Trimming cost V 6 bases and J 7 bases; bases outside gene matches: 11. In nucleotides, the CDR3 is TGCAGCGTCCTTAAGACAGGGGAAGGAGAGCAGTACTTC. This encodes CSVLKTGEGEQYF.

This chain links TRBV5-1 with TRBJ1-3, with D unclear. CDR3 size: 14 residues. CDR1 is SGHRS and CDR2 is YFSETQ in the germline V gene. Trimming removed 0 bases at V and 2 bases at J, with 6 bases between. CDR3 loop: CASSLESPGNTIYF. CDR3 DNA: TGCGCCAGCAGCTTGGAGAGCCCTGGAAACACCATATATTTT.

The rearrangement uses TRBV28 and TRBJ1-2; D gene ambiguous. CDR1 and CDR2 (germline): MDHEN, SYDVKM. This CDR3 spans 14 amino acids. V was shortened by 5 bases and J by 2 bases, with 12 bases between the two germline ends. The CDR3 here is CASSPRRLNYGYTF. DNA of the CDR3: TGTGCCAGCAGTCCCCGGAGGCTAAACTATGGCTACACCTTC.

The chain uses TRBV18 and TRBJ2-3; TRBD2 agrees at 8 bases. V dropped 2 bases and J dropped 1; count of bases not matched to a gene: 8. The CDR3 sequence is 17 residues long. Per the germline V gene, CDR1 is KGHSH and CDR2 is LQKENI. The CDR3 here is CASSPGQREIRTDTQYF. As DNA, the CDR3 is TGTGCCAGCTCACCAGGGCAGCGGGAGATCCGCACAGATACGCAGTATTTT.

The rearrangement links TRBV28 to TRBJ2-1; 9 nucleotides agree with TRBD1. V dropped 6 bases and J dropped 6; count of bases not matched to a gene: 12. The CDR3 has 16 amino acids. Germline CDR1 is MDHEN and CDR2 is SYDVKM. CDR3: CASSDTTGTGINEQFF. CDR3 bases: TGTGCCAGCAGCGACACAACCGGGACAGGGATCAATGAGCAGTTCTTC.

This clone was counted a few times. The CDR3 spells CASSESAKMRSGYTF. The CDR3 DNA reads TGTGCCAGCAGTGAATCCGCTAAGATGAGGTCGGGCTACACCTTC. The rearrangement links TRBV6-1 to TRBJ1-2; D is unclear. The germline gives CDR1 MNHNS, CDR2 SASEGT. The CDR3 spans 15 residues. With 2 bases removed from V and 8 bases from J, the gap between germline ends came to 18 bases.